This TCR beta chain came from a study of identical twins. Overall study findings and caveats: An excess of low generation probability was shown by twin-shared out-of-frame alpha sequences.

The V gene end was trimmed by 1 base and the J gene end by 6 bases; junction bases not matched to a gene: 2. In germline, CDR1 is SEHNR, CDR2 FQNEAQ (reference sequence). This CDR3 has 16 amino acids. In the case of this clonotype: The antigen is not known.

Unique molecular identifiers were present on cDNA, and template switching added a universal primer site. TCRdb ran MiXCR on the 5' RACE reads and lists one entry per CDR3 protein. Among more than 200,000 distinct CDR3 sequences listed, around 15% were seen once. This receptor was identified in a woman between 18 and 29 years old in good health. V and J are TRBV7-9 and TRBJ2-2, with TRBD2 identical over 13 bases. Sequencing used memory (CD45RO+) T cells sorted from blood. DNA of the CDR3: TGTGCCAGCAGCTTAGGGACTAGCGGGAGTTCCGGGGAGCTGTTTTTT. It translates to CASSLGTSGSSGELFF.